These 12 T cell receptor beta chains were sequenced from one sample in a study of cytomegalovirus exposure and HLA in healthy donors. Primers included in the PCR were 60 Vbeta and 13 Jbeta primers. Sequenced by immunoSEQ multiplex PCR; TCRdb stores in-frame clones only, minus some. The sample comprises 100,000 to 120,000 clones, more than 60% of which are singletons, and 5% to 7.5% rests with the top ten. What was sequenced was PBMCs. These receptors were collected from a man aged 30-40 years in good health and CMV-seropositive.

A word on this clone: A far larger clone differs by one base, so this is likely a read error. The chain uses TRBV19 and TRBJ1-1; D gene uncertain. Germline V gives CDR1 LNHDA, CDR2 SQIVND (reference sequence). This CDR3 is built from 12 residues. The V end lost 4 bases, the J end lost 3 bases, and 6 bases lay between the germline ends. For the CDR3, the DNA is TGTGCCAGTAGTAGCGGGGACACTGAAGCTTTCTTT. Residues: CASSSGDTEAFF.

This clone was found once. The V call is TRBV19, the J call TRBJ1-6; 7 bases align to TRBD1. Trimming at V came to 6 bases and at J to 6 bases, leaving 5 bases not matched to a gene. The CDR3 spans 14 residues. CDR1 and CDR2 (germline): LNHDA, SQIVND (reference sequence). The CDR3 reads CASRPTGVNSPLHF. The DNA for the CDR3 is TGTGCCAGTAGACCTACAGGGGTTAATTCACCCCTCCACTTT. Combining the CDR3 with reference TRBV19 and TRBJ1-6 gives the whole variable domain DGGITQSPKYLFRKEGQNVTLSCEQNLNHDAMYWYRQDPGQGLRLIYYSQIVNDFQKGDIAEGYSVSREKKESFPLTVTSAQKNPTAFYLCASRPTGVNSPLHFGNGTRLTVT.

The chain is built from TRBV7-2 and TRBJ2-2; 9 nucleotides align to TRBD2. CDR1 SGHTA and CDR2 FQGNSA come from the germline V gene. Trimming at V came to 5 bases and at J to 5 bases, leaving 15 bases not matched to a gene. This CDR3 has 18 residues. The CDR3 is CASSQAPNSGGRTGELFF. CDR3 nucleotides: TGTGCCAGCAGCCAAGCACCGAATAGCGGGGGTCGTACCGGGGAGCTGTTTTTT. Full variable domain (outside the CDR3, taken from reference TRBV7-2 and TRBJ2-2): GAGVSQSPSNKVTEKGKDVELRCDPISGHTALYWYRQSLGQGLEFLIYFQGNSAPDKSGLPSDRFSAERTGGSVSTLTIQRTQQEDSAVYLCASSQAPNSGGRTGELFFGEGSRLTVL.

The chain is built from TRBV5-4 and TRBJ1-1; TRBD1 matches at 7 bases. The CDR3 extends over 13 amino acids. V dropped 4 bases and J dropped 7; count of bases not matched to a gene: 7. The germline V gene encodes CDR1 SGHNT and CDR2 YYREEE (reference sequence). The CDR3 is CASSPDRESEAFF. CDR3 nucleotides: TGTGCCAGCAGCCCCGACAGGGAGAGTGAAGCTTTCTTT.

The V and J genes are TRBV19 and TRBJ1-1, with D perhaps matching TRBD1 (6 bases). Trimming took off 1 base at V and 2 bases at J, with 11 bases between the two ends. CDR1 is LNHDA and CDR2 is SQIVND in the germline V gene (reference sequence). The CDR3 loop spans 15 amino acids. The chain's CDR3 is CASSIVGQTNTEAFF. CDR3 in DNA: TGTGCCAGTAGTATAGTAGGACAGACCAACACTGAAGCTTTCTTT. Drawing the rest from reference TRBV19 and TRBJ1-1, the complete variable domain is DGGITQSPKYLFRKEGQNVTLSCEQNLNHDAMYWYRQDPGQGLRLIYYSQIVNDFQKGDIAEGYSVSREKKESFPLTVTSAQKNPTAFYLCASSIVGQTNTEAFFGQGTRLTVV.

The V and J genes are TRBV4-2 and TRBJ2-1; 9 bases map to TRBD2. Germline CDR1 LGHNA, CDR2 YNFKEQ. CDR3 length: 16 residues. The V and J ends lost 1 base and 2 bases, in that order; junction bases with no gene match: 3. In nucleotides, the CDR3 is TGTGCCAGCAGCCAAGTTGCGGGGGGGCCCTACAATGAGCAGTTCTTC. This codes for CASSQVAGGPYNEQFF.

The gene calls are TRBV4-1 and TRBJ2-1; D might be TRBD2 (7 bases). Trimming left V 4 bases short and J 4 bases short, with 11 bases between. The CDR3 runs to 14 residues. Per germline, CDR1 MGHRA and CDR2 YSYEKL. The CDR3 is CASSLGGPYNEQFF. The CDR3, as DNA: TGCGCCAGCAGCCTCGGGGGGCCATACAATGAGCAGTTCTTC.

V is TRBV5-1 and J is TRBJ1-1, with 7 nucleotides matching TRBD1. V trimming: 0 bases; J trimming: 0 bases; junction bases outside the gene matches: 8. The CDR3 consists of 17 residues. CDR1 SGHRS and CDR2 YFSETQ come from the germline V gene. The CDR3 here is CASSLAAGGEVNTEAFF. The CDR3 region has the DNA TGCGCCAGCAGCTTGGCCGCAGGGGGAGAGGTGAACACTGAAGCTTTCTTT.

The chain joins TRBV6-5 to TRBJ1-1, with 8 bases matching TRBD1. Per the germline V gene, CDR1 is MNHEY and CDR2 is SVGAGI. V trimming: 2 bases; J trimming: 1 base; junction bases outside the gene matches: 3. The CDR3 totals 15 residues. CDR3 sequence reads: CASSYPGTGNTEAFF. In DNA form, the CDR3 reads TGTGCCAGCAGTTACCCCGGGACAGGGAACACTGAAGCTTTCTTT.

The gene calls are TRBV9 and TRBJ2-1; TRBD2 agrees at 10 bases. The CDR3 spans 14 residues. After removal of 0 bases from V and 10 bases from J, the junction contained 4 bases not matched to a gene. The germline V gene has CDR1 SGDLS and CDR2 YYNGEE. The CDR3 loop reads CASSVVAGGEEQFF. The CDR3 coding sequence is TGTGCCAGCAGCGTAGTAGCGGGGGGAGAAGAGCAGTTCTTC.

This clone was counted once. The V call is TRBV19, the J call TRBJ1-6; D ambiguous. CDR3 length: 14 amino acids. The germline V gene has CDR1 LNHDA and CDR2 SQIVND (reference sequence). Trimming stripped 7 bases from V and 3 bases from J, with 10 bases between. DNA of the CDR3: TGTGCCAGTAACGGCGGGAACTATAATTCACCCCTCCACTTT. This codes for CASNGGNYNSPLHF. The whole variable domain, filled in from reference TRBV19 and TRBJ1-6, reads DGGITQSPKYLFRKEGQNVTLSCEQNLNHDAMYWYRQDPGQGLRLIYYSQIVNDFQKGDIAEGYSVSREKKESFPLTVTSAQKNPTAFYLCASNGGNYNSPLHFGNGTRLTVT.

The chain is built from TRBV10-3 and TRBJ2-3, with D tentatively TRBD2 (7 bases). Looked up from germline, CDR1 is ENHRY and CDR2 is SYGVKD. V was pared by 8 bases and J by 2 bases, with 20 bases between. The length of the CDR3 is 16 residues. CDR3 sequence reads: CAISEGGTIYTDTQYF. CDR3 sequence (DNA): TGTGCCATCTCGGAGGGGGGGACTATTTACACAGATACGCAGTATTTT.